A single sample is the source of the 20 T cell receptor beta chains below, sequenced in a study of CD8 T cells in Susac syndrome. After extraction with the RNeasy kit, about 0.45 to 1 ug of the RNA was reverse transcribed using random hexamers. TCRdb passed the immunoSEQ multiplex PCR reads through MiXCR, listing each CDR3 protein once. The repertoire holds about 140,000 distinct CDR3 sequences, 95% seen once, with roughly 0.2% in the top ten. Sequences were obtained from CD8+ T cells from PBMCs. Source of these receptors: a human donor with Susac syndrome.

This chain uses TRBV29-1 with TRBJ2-7; TRBD2 might be the D (6 bases). CDR3 length: 16 residues. The V gene lost 1 base and the J gene lost 3 bases, with 19 bases spanning the gap. Germline V gives CDR1 SQVTM, CDR2 ANQGSEA. CDR3 nucleotides: TGCAGCGTTGAAGTGAATCTTAATATGGACTACTACGAGCAGTACTTC. Translated: CSVEVNLNMDYYEQYF.

This sequence joins TRBV10-3 and TRBJ2-5; weak D call: TRBD2 (6 bases). Trimming cost V 9 bases and J 4 bases, with 15 bases left between them. The CDR3 is 13 amino acids. Germline V lookup: CDR1 ENHRY, CDR2 SYGVKD. The CDR3 sequence: CAIRASEGETQYF. The CDR3 DNA sequence: TGTGCCATAAGAGCTAGCGAAGGAGAGACCCAGTACTTC.

J is TRBJ1-5 and V is TRBV9; TRBD1 agrees at 9 bases. Germline V lookup: CDR1 SGDLS, CDR2 YYNGEE. V shed 4 bases, J shed 2 bases, and the junction held 4 bases outside the gene matches. This CDR3 comprises 15 residues. CDR3 amino acids: CASSQGQGGNQPQHF. The CDR3 DNA sequence: TGTGCCAGCAGCCAGGGACAGGGTGGCAATCAGCCCCAGCATTTT.

J is TRBJ2-2 and V is TRBV29-1, with TRBD1 matching 7 bases. The junction had 1 base not matched to a gene; V was cut back by 3 bases and J by 0 bases. The CDR3 is 14 amino acids. Germline V gene sequence: CDR1 SQVTM, CDR2 ANQGSEA. In DNA, the CDR3 is TGCAGCGTTGAGGGGACAGCGAACACCGGGGAGCTGTTTTTT. Translation: CSVEGTANTGELFF.

This CDR3 is CASSQESSPEAFF. The CDR3 DNA sequence: TGTGCCAGCAGCCAAGAATCCAGTCCTGAAGCTTTCTTT. The V and J genes are TRBV14 and TRBJ1-1, with D uncertain. The germline V gene has CDR1 SGHDN and CDR2 FVKESK. V was shortened by 0 bases and J by 6 bases, with 8 bases between the two germline ends. The CDR3 consists of 13 residues.

The chain combines TRBV2 with TRBJ2-4; no definite D call. Germline loops: CDR1 SNHLY, CDR2 FYNNEI. Trimming left V 6 bases short and J 5 bases short, with 11 bases between. This CDR3 comprises 13 residues. The DNA for the CDR3 is TGTGCCAGCAGCCCCCCAGGTCAAAACATTCAGTACTTC. Translation gives CASSPPGQNIQYF.

The chain couples TRBV4-1 to TRBJ2-7, with D perhaps matching TRBD1 or TRBD2 (5 bases each). The V end lost 0 bases, the J end lost 3 bases, and 12 bases lay between the germline ends. The CDR3 sequence is 15 residues long. Germline CDR1 and CDR2: MGHRA and YSYEKL. CDR3 sequence reads: CASSQDPAGSYEQYF. In nucleotides, the CDR3 is TGCGCCAGCAGCCAAGACCCAGCAGGGAGCTACGAGCAGTACTTC.

The rearrangement uses TRBV27 and TRBJ1-3; 7 bases fit TRBD1. Germline lookup yields CDR1 MNHEY and CDR2 SMNVEV (reference sequence). V trimming: 5 bases; J trimming: 4 bases; junction bases outside the gene matches: 2. The CDR3 is 13 amino acids. The CDR3 reads CASSPGQGNTIYF. CDR3 sequence (DNA): TGTGCCAGCAGTCCGGGACAGGGAAACACCATATATTTT.

The rearrangement links TRBV20-1 to TRBJ2-7, with 9 bases identical to TRBD2. This CDR3 has 13 amino acids. Germline V gene sequence: CDR1 DFQATT, CDR2 SNEGSKA (reference sequence). V shed 5 bases, J shed 2 bases, and the junction held 4 bases outside the gene matches. This chain's CDR3 is CSAAPSGTYEQYF. The DNA for the CDR3 is TGCAGTGCTGCGCCTAGCGGGACCTACGAGCAGTACTTC.

The CDR3 region has the DNA TGTGCCAGCAGTTACTCGCGGGGGAGAGGCCCAGATACGCAGTATTTT. Amino acid sequence: CASSYSRGRGPDTQYF. The genes are TRBV6-5 and TRBJ2-3; 7 bases fit TRBD2. The germline V gene encodes CDR1 MNHEY and CDR2 SVGAGI. This CDR3 has 16 amino acids. J was trimmed by 4 bases and V by 0 bases; bases with no gene match: 7.

The V gene is TRBV29-1, the J gene TRBJ2-5; D may be TRBD2 (6 bases). The CDR3 contains 14 residues. Germline V lookup: CDR1 SQVTM, CDR2 ANQGSEA. V lost 4 bases and J 5 bases, leaving 17 bases between the germline ends. In DNA, the CDR3 is TGCAGCGTTGGAGAACCGGGACTTGGGGAGACCCAGTACTTC. Protein sequence: CSVGEPGLGETQYF. Full variable domain (rest looked up from reference TRBV29-1 and TRBJ2-5): SAVISQKPSRDICQRGTSLTIQCQVDSQVTMMFWYRQQPGQSLTLIATANQGSEATYESGFVIDKFPISRPNLTFSTLTVSNMSPEDSSIYLCSVGEPGLGETQYFGPGTRLLVL.

The V and J genes are TRBV3-1 and TRBJ2-7, with TRBD2 matching 11 bases. Germline trimming cut 4 bases from V and 2 bases from J; bases unmatched to any gene: 10. The CDR3 consists of 17 residues. Germline assignment: CDR1 LGHDT and CDR2 YNNKEL (reference sequence). The CDR3 reads CASSRGISGRDAYEQYF. In nucleotides, the CDR3 is TGTGCCAGCAGCCGCGGAATTAGCGGGAGGGACGCCTACGAGCAGTACTTC.

The chain has TRBV4-1 and TRBJ2-7; 9 positions match TRBD2. This CDR3 comprises 15 residues. V dropped 0 bases and J dropped 2; count of bases not matched to a gene: 2. CDR1 is MGHRA, CDR2 YSYEKL, per germline. CDR3: CASSQEVAGAYEQYF. The DNA of the CDR3 is TGCGCCAGCAGCCAAGAGGTAGCGGGGGCCTACGAGCAGTACTTC.

V usage is TRBV5-6 and J usage is TRBJ2-7; 12 nucleotides match TRBD2. The junction had 1 base not matched to a gene; V was cut back by 4 bases and J by 2 bases. The germline V gene encodes CDR1 SGHDT and CDR2 YYEEEE. The CDR3 is 14 residues long. The CDR3 DNA reads as TGTGCCAGCAGCCCTAGCGGGAGGGCCTACGAGCAGTACTTC. This translates into CASSPSGRAYEQYF. The full variable domain, completed using reference TRBV5-6 and TRBJ2-7, is DAGVTQSPTHLIKTRGQQVTLRCSPKSGHDTVSWYQQALGQGPQFIFQYYEEEERQRGNFPDRFSGHQFPNYSSELNVNALLLGDSALYLCASSPSGRAYEQYFGPGTRLTVT.

This clonotype appeared a single time. The rearrangement uses TRBV27 and TRBJ2-7, with D tentatively TRBD1 (6 bases). Germline V gene sequence: CDR1 MNHEY, CDR2 SMNVEV (reference sequence). The CDR3 contains 16 residues. V was trimmed by 4 bases and J by 2 bases, leaving 18 bases between them. CDR3 sequence: CASSSLGDILAYEQYF. The DNA of the CDR3 is TGTGCCAGCAGTTCCCTCGGGGACATCCTGGCCTACGAGCAGTACTTC.

J is TRBJ1-1 and V is TRBV9; perhaps TRBD1 as D (5 bases). From germline, CDR1 is SGDLS and CDR2 YYNGEE. This CDR3 region has 13 residues. V was cut by 4 bases and J by 6 bases, with 13 bases left in between. CDR3 coding DNA: TGTGCCAGCAGCCACACCGACAGTGCTGAAGCTTTCTTT. Its protein product is CASSHTDSAEAFF.

The sample holds one count of this clonotype. V and J are TRBV27 and TRBJ1-2; no clear D gene. V was pared by 4 bases and J by 7 bases, with 7 bases between. Germline V gives CDR1 MNHEY, CDR2 SMNVEV (reference sequence). The CDR3 runs to 11 residues. In nucleotides, the CDR3 is TGTGCCAGCAGTTATGGGCTTGGCTACACCTTC. This codes for CASSYGLGYTF.

The chain links TRBV13 to TRBJ2-2; D gene unclear. The germline V gene encodes CDR1 PRHDT and CDR2 FYEKMQ (reference sequence). The CDR3 loop spans 14 amino acids. Trimming took off 0 bases at V and 5 bases at J, with 7 bases between the two ends. CDR3 DNA sequence: TGTGCCAGCAGCTTAGGCCTCCCGACCGGGGAGCTGTTTTTT. This translates into CASSLGLPTGELFF.

The chain has TRBV9 and TRBJ2-2; 8 positions match TRBD2. Germline CDR1 SGDLS, CDR2 YYNGEE. Trimming took 3 bases from V and 4 from J; bases not matched to a gene: 5. This CDR3 is 15 amino acids long. The CDR3 DNA reads TGTGCCAGCAGCGGGATTAGCGGGACCACCGGGGAGCTGTTTTTT. Its translation: CASSGISGTTGELFF. The full variable domain, rest sourced from reference TRBV9 and TRBJ2-2, is DSGVTQTPKHLITATGQRVTLRCSPRSGDLSVYWYQQSLDQGLQFLIQYYNGEERAKGNILERFSAQQFPDLHSELNLSSLELGDSALYFCASSGISGTTGELFFGEGSRLTVL.

The rearrangement uses TRBV6-6 and TRBJ1-4; D is ambiguous. The CDR3 covers 13 residues. Trimming left V 4 bases short and J 12 bases short, with 15 bases between. CDR1 is MNHNY and CDR2 is SVGAGI in the germline V gene (reference sequence). CDR3 amino acids: CASSSQPTVQLFF. CDR3 sequence (DNA): TGTGCCAGCAGTTCCCAGCCCACAGTACAACTGTTTTTT.